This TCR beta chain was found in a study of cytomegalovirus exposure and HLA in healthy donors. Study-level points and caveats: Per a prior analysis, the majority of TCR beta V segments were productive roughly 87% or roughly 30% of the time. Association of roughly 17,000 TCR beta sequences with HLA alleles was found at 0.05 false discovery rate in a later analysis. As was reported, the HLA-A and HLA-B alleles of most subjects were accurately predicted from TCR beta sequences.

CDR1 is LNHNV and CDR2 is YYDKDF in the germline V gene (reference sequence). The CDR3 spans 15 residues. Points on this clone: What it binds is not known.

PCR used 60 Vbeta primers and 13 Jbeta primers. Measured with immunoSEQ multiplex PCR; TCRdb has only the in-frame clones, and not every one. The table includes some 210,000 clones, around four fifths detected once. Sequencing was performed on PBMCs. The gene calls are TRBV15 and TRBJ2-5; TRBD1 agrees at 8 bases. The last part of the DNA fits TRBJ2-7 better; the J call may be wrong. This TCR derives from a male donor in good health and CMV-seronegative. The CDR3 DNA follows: TGTGCCACCAGCAGAGGGGGACAGGATTTCTACGAGCAGTACTTC. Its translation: CATSRGGQDFYEQYF.